This section outlines one T cell receptor beta chain sequence together with its context. Individuals aged about 18 to 89 years were recruited from 24 US areas. Two negative PCRs, clearance, or symptom resolution had been documented for recovered Cohort 3 donors. Only in-frame clones appear in the TCRdb table, and some are missing; sequencing was by immunoSEQ multiplex PCR. Here the sample spans 190,000 or so clones, roughly 83% being singletons. This specimen comes from a study of blood T cell repertoires in COVID-19. Study in general: The United States, Italy and Spain were the sources of the acute and convalescent COVID-19 samples. Nucleic acid was either cDNA or gDNA, and it came from T cells, B-cell-depleted T cells, or PBMCs.

Germline-derived CDR1 and CDR2 are MDHEN and SYDVKM. This CDR3 comprises 11 residues. Trimming left V 3 bases short and J 6 bases short, with 5 bases between. The specimen sequenced was PBMCs or T cells enriched from blood (not recorded which). The receptor was derived from a woman younger than 45 who had recovered from COVID-19. The chain carries TRBV28 and TRBJ2-5, with D unresolved. Here the CDR3 DNA reads TGTGCCAGCAGTTTTGGGCAGACCCAGTACTTC. Encoded protein: CASSFGQTQYF.